This is a list of T cell receptor beta chains from one sample in a study of neurological immune-mediated disorders. TCRdb re-called the 5' RACE reads through MiXCR, storing one row per CDR3 protein. The table records around 100,000 distinct CDR3 sequences, 10% to 13% of them present only once. Sequencing was performed on PBMCs. These receptor sequences come from a female donor with HTLV-1-associated myelopathy (HAM/TSP). Both conserved end residues are part of each CDR3. The order of the fields is J gene, clone size, D gene, V gene, CDR3 DNA, CDR3 protein. The D gene is left open where the match is weak. Clone sizes are given selectively: once, few, many, or a class where the clone is expanded.

j_call: TRBJ2-1; clone_size: many; d_call: TRBD2; v_call: TRBV29-1; cdr3_nt: TGCAGCGTTCGAGAAGGAGTAGCGGGGTACAATGAGCAGTTCTTC; cdr3_aa: CSVREGVAGYNEQFF
j_call: TRBJ2-3; clone_size: many; d_call: NA; v_call: TRBV5-5; cdr3_nt: TGTGCCAGCAGCTTGGGAGGGCAGACAGATACGCAGTATTTT; cdr3_aa: CASSLGGQTDTQYF
j_call: TRBJ2-3; clone_size: many; d_call: NA; v_call: TRBV20-1; cdr3_nt: TGCAGTGCTCCGATTGGGGGCACAGATACGCAGTATTTT; cdr3_aa: CSAPIGGTDTQYF
j_call: TRBJ2-3; clone_size: many; d_call: NA; v_call: TRBV10-3; cdr3_nt: TGTGCCATCAGTGAGTCGTGGGAGGGCACAGATACGCAGTATTTT; cdr3_aa: CAISESWEGTDTQYF
j_call: TRBJ2-2; clone_size: many; d_call: NA; v_call: TRBV28; cdr3_nt: TGTGCCAGCAGTTTAACGACCACAGGCGGGGAGCTGTTTTTT; cdr3_aa: CASSLTTTGGELFF
j_call: TRBJ1-6; clone_size: many; d_call: TRBD1; v_call: TRBV19; cdr3_nt: TGTGCCAGTCAAAGGACAGGGTTATCCTATAATTCACCCCTCCACTTT; cdr3_aa: CASQRTGLSYNSPLHF
j_call: TRBJ1-3; clone_size: NA; d_call: NA; v_call: TRBV15; cdr3_nt: TGTGCCACCAGCAGAGCCGTTCCCGGAAACACCATATATTTT; cdr3_aa: CATSRAVPGNTIYF
j_call: TRBJ1-2; clone_size: many; d_call: TRBD1; v_call: TRBV7-2; cdr3_nt: TGTGCCAGCAGCCCTTCACAGGGGGATAACTATGGCTACACCTTC; cdr3_aa: CASSPSQGDNYGYTF
j_call: TRBJ2-2; clone_size: NA; d_call: NA; v_call: TRBV6-1; cdr3_nt: TGTGCCAGCAGTGAAGGTTGGGGCACCGGGGAGCTGTTTTTT; cdr3_aa: CASSEGWGTGELFF
j_call: TRBJ2-5; clone_size: many; d_call: NA; v_call: TRBV24-1; cdr3_nt: TGTGCCACCAGTCGTTCGTCCCATCAAGAGACCCAGTACTTC; cdr3_aa: CATSRSSHQETQYF
j_call: TRBJ2-1; clone_size: few; d_call: TRBD1; v_call: TRBV12-3/TRBV12-4; cdr3_nt: TGTGCCAGCAGTAACCTCCGGGACAGGGTCATTGAGCAGTTCTTC; cdr3_aa: CASSNLRDRVIEQFF
j_call: TRBJ2-2; clone_size: NA; d_call: NA; v_call: TRBV5-1; cdr3_nt: TGCGCCAGCAGCTTGACAGGAATCACCGGGGAGCTGTTTTTT; cdr3_aa: CASSLTGITGELFF
j_call: TRBJ1-5; clone_size: NA; d_call: NA; v_call: TRBV2; cdr3_nt: TGTGTCAGCAGTGGGAAAGGGCCCAATCAGCCCCAGCATTTT; cdr3_aa: CVSSGKGPNQPQHF
j_call: TRBJ1-1; clone_size: NA; d_call: TRBD1; v_call: TRBV3-1; cdr3_nt: TGTGCCAGCAGCCGATCTCGACAGGGAGAAGCTTTCTTT; cdr3_aa: CASSRSRQGEAFF
j_call: TRBJ1-2; clone_size: few; d_call: NA; v_call: TRBV5-1; cdr3_nt: TGCGCCAGCAGCGTGCAAGGACAGAACTATGGCTACACCTTC; cdr3_aa: CASSVQGQNYGYTF
j_call: TRBJ2-5; clone_size: NA; d_call: TRBD2; v_call: TRBV7-9; cdr3_nt: TGTGCCAGCAGCTTAGGCGTGACTAGCGGGGGCCAGTACCAAGAGACCCAGTACTTC; cdr3_aa: CASSLGVTSGGQYQETQYF
j_call: TRBJ1-4; clone_size: many; d_call: NA; v_call: TRBV12-3/TRBV12-4; cdr3_nt: TGTGCCAGCAGTCCTTTGGTCCCGGGACGAAAACTGTTTTTT; cdr3_aa: CASSPLVPGRKLFF
j_call: TRBJ1-2; clone_size: few; d_call: NA; v_call: TRBV7-2; cdr3_nt: TGTGCCAGCAGCTTAGCGGACGGGGGTAGCTATGGCTACACCTTC; cdr3_aa: CASSLADGGSYGYTF
j_call: TRBJ1-2; clone_size: many; d_call: TRBD1; v_call: TRBV9; cdr3_nt: TGTGCCAGCAGGAAACCCGGGACAGGATCGTCTGGCTACACCTTC; cdr3_aa: CASRKPGTGSSGYTF
j_call: TRBJ2-6; clone_size: many; d_call: NA; v_call: TRBV4-1; cdr3_nt: TGCGCCAGCAGCCAAAAGACGGGGACGAGCTCTGGGGCCAACGTCCTGACTTTC; cdr3_aa: CASSQKTGTSSGANVLTF
j_call: TRBJ2-2; clone_size: few; d_call: TRBD2; v_call: TRBV7-2; cdr3_nt: TGTGCCAGCAGCTTAGCGGGACTAGCGGGCACCGGGGAGCTGTTTTTT; cdr3_aa: CASSLAGLAGTGELFF
j_call: TRBJ1-2; clone_size: many; d_call: TRBD1; v_call: TRBV20-1; cdr3_nt: TGCAGTGCTACCCCGGACAGGGGCGGCTACACCTTC; cdr3_aa: CSATPDRGGYTF
j_call: TRBJ2-5; clone_size: many; d_call: TRBD2; v_call: TRBV18; cdr3_nt: TGTGCCAGCTCACCGATCGGAGCGGGGGCCCAAGAGACCCAGTACTTC; cdr3_aa: CASSPIGAGAQETQYF
j_call: TRBJ1-1; clone_size: many; d_call: NA; v_call: TRBV20-1; cdr3_nt: TGCAGTGCTAGAGAGCCACTCGACCTGAACACTGAAGCTTTCTTT; cdr3_aa: CSAREPLDLNTEAFF
j_call: TRBJ2-7; clone_size: many; d_call: NA; v_call: TRBV5-1; cdr3_nt: TGCGCCAGCATGGCCGGGACATCTTCCTACGAGCAGTACTTC; cdr3_aa: CASMAGTSSYEQYF
j_call: TRBJ1-5; clone_size: many; d_call: TRBD1; v_call: TRBV10-3; cdr3_nt: TGTGCCATACAGGGGGACGCCAATCAACCCCAGCATTTT; cdr3_aa: CAIQGDANQPQHF